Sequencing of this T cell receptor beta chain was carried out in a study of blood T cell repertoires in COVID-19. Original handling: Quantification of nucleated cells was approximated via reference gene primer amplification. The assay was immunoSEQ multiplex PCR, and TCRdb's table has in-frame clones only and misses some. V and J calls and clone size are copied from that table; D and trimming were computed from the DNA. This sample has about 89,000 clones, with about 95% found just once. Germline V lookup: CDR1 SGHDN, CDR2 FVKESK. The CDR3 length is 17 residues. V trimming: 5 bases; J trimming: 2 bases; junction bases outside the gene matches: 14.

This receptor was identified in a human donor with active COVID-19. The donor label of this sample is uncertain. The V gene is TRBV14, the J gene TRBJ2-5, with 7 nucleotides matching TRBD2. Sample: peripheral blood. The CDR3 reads CASSTLAPGRLQETQYF. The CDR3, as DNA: TGTGCCAGCAGCACCCTAGCCCCCGGGAGGCTTCAAGAGACCCAGTACTTC. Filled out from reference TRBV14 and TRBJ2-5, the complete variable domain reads EAGVTQFPSHSVIEKGQTVTLRCDPISGHDNLYWYRRVMGKEIKFLLHFVKESKQDESGMPNNRFLAERTGGTYSTLKVQPAELEDSGVYFCASSTLAPGRLQETQYFGPGTRLLVL.